The subject of this entry is one T cell receptor beta chain. Which antigen it targets is not known. Base qualities are not at hand, and no much larger clone is one base apart. This record belongs to a study of T cell clones after liver transplantation (dated by TCRdb to the late 2010s). In the study overall: ITN030ST, the source of the samples, was a randomized trial that attempted immunosuppression withdrawal within 2 years of liver transplantation. Donor-reactive T cell clones were identified using TCRbeta sequencing after a pre-transplant mixed lymphocyte reaction and were then followed in post-transplant blood. Of the eight recipients, a few were HCV-positive, while the remaining recipients had been transplanted for non-autoimmune, non-viral indications. Blood samples were collected pre-transplant, then pre-randomization ahead of withdrawal, and finally post-randomization once withdrawal had either been completed or failed. Subjects received no induction therapy and standard immunosuppression until randomization at 12-24 months post-transplant. Tolerance was defined as complete immunosuppression withdrawal for at least one year with no rise in liver enzymes beyond twice the upper limit of normal. The studied cohort comprised 8 liver transplant recipients, 3 classified as tolerant and 5 as non-tolerant. Third party-reactive TCRbeta sequences from pre-transplant MLRs were also identified as an antigen-independent comparator for donor-reactive sequences. Broader findings and caveats from the paper: A significant post-transplant decrease in circulating donor-reactive CD4 TCRbeta sequences was observed in most of the 8 subjects, irrespective of tolerance or HCV status. Low numbers of available donor cells limited the measurable donor-reactive repertoire in a couple of subjects. Conclusions were preliminary, limited by small, heterogeneous patient numbers and non-standardized post-transplant time points. Once repertoire turnover was taken into account, donor-reactive detection showed a significant reduction for CD4 in 7 of 8 subjects and for CD8 in 8 of 8. Because allograft tissue specimens were not available, migration of donor-reactive T cells into the graft, rather than deletion, may have occurred. Donor-reactive sequences declined more than third party-reactive ones, suggesting partial antigen-specific deletion unrelated to withdrawal success.

Using immunoSEQ, frozen genomic DNA was subjected to high-throughput TCRbeta CDR3 sequencing, a process that included PCR amplification, mapping, bias correction and internal controls. Per the original workflow: Productive rearrangements were retained, and unique TCRbeta sequences were defined by the CDR3 nucleotide sequence together with the V and J gene. For a sequence to be called donor-reactive, it needed a frequency of at least 0.01% and at least 5-fold expansion in CFSE-low cells compared with unstimulated pre-transplant cells. Minimum frequency thresholds were set for each subject on the basis of the unstimulated sample with the lowest template count, so that a detection power of at least 90% was ensured. Jensen-Shannon divergence between the top 1000 TCRbeta sequences post-transplant and pre-transplant was used to measure repertoire turnover. Two-sided Fisher's exact tests were used to test for changes in the detection of donor-reactive sequences. Sourced from immuneACCESS, this table was stored by TCRdb with only in-frame sequences that have V and J called. A share of the clones is absent; for the studies checked, an unresolved V gene accounts for under half, and the remainder has no known explanation. V and J calls and clone size are as listed in that table; D and trimming were resolved from the DNA. The sample table lists tens of thousands of clones, roughly 83% of them with a count of one. The biggest ten clones account for roughly 2.8% of the sample.

Unstimulated PBMCs, after thawing, were stained for CD3, CD4 and CD8 and then FACS-sorted into CD3+CD4+ and CD3+CD8+ populations. All 8 studied subjects were randomized to withdrawal of immunosuppression. Genomic DNA was isolated with the Qiagen DNeasy Blood and Tissue Kit. This receptor was taken from a human patient who received a liver transplant. Because of the transplant, the T cells may be the graft donor's rather than the patient's own. This specimen consisted of CD4+ T cells from blood, obtained at the 22-month timepoint.

The sequenced DNA is TGCGCCAGCAGCCGCGGGACCGTTAGCTCCTACAATGAGCAGTTCTTC. Its translation reads: CASSRGTVSSYNEQFF. The chain is encoded by TRBV4-3 joined to TRBJ2-1; possibly the D gene is TRBD2, per 6 matching bases. There are 16 amino acids in the CDR3, from cysteine to phenylalanine inclusive. Solely the CDR3 DNA is kept, with 48 bases framed from the first base. Via the germline V gene, CDR1 is LGHNA and CDR2 YSLEER. At the junction V is shortened by 4 bases and J by 0 bases, with 13 bases in between.